This is a list of T cell receptor beta chains from one sample in a study of CD8+CD57+ T cells in acquired aplastic anemia. TCRdb used MiXCR to reprocess the reads, holding one entry per CDR3 protein. The top ten hold over 10% of the sample, which has around 180,000 distinct CDR3 sequences, less than 50% seen once. Sequenced material: sorted CD4+, CD8+, or CD8+CD57+ T cells (not recorded which) from PBMCs. The source is a human donor with aplastic anemia. The CDR3 runs from the conserved cysteine through the conserved F or W. D genes are given only for firm matches. Clone size is not always given. Where it is, it says once, few, many or a class for expanded clones.

v_gene: TRBV7-2
abundance: many
d_gene: .
j_gene: TRBJ2-2
CDR3nt: TGTGCCAGCAGCTTAGGTGGGGGCGCCGGGGAGCTGTTTTTT
CDR3aa: CASSLGGGAGELFF

v_gene: TRBV7-9
abundance: few
d_gene: TRBD1
j_gene: TRBJ2-7
CDR3nt: TGTGCCAGCAGCCCCAGGGACAGCCACGAGCAGTACTTC
CDR3aa: CASSPRDSHEQYF

v_gene: TRBV9
abundance: many
d_gene: .
j_gene: TRBJ2-5
CDR3nt: TGTGCCAGCATGAACCGAAGACGGCCCCAAGAGACCCAGTACTTC
CDR3aa: CASMNRRRPQETQYF

v_gene: TRBV11-2
abundance: .
d_gene: .
j_gene: TRBJ1-6
CDR3nt: TGTGCCAGCAGCGCCCGACAGGCTGATTATAATTCACCCCTCCACTTT
CDR3aa: CASSARQADYNSPLHF

v_gene: TRBV3-1
abundance: many
d_gene: .
j_gene: TRBJ2-6
CDR3nt: TGTGCCAGCAGGGGCGCTGGGGCCAACGTCCTGACTTTC
CDR3aa: CASRGAGANVLTF

v_gene: TRBV3-1
abundance: few
d_gene: TRBD1
j_gene: TRBJ1-6
CDR3nt: TGTGCCAGCAGGCTAGGACAGGGTTCCTATAATTCACCCCTCCACTTT
CDR3aa: CASRLGQGSYNSPLHF

v_gene: TRBV5-1
abundance: .
d_gene: .
j_gene: TRBJ2-5
CDR3nt: TGCGCCAGCAGCCTCAGCAGGGCAGTACAAGAGACCCAGTACTTC
CDR3aa: CASSLSRAVQETQYF

v_gene: TRBV24-1
abundance: .
d_gene: TRBD1
j_gene: TRBJ2-7
CDR3nt: TGTGCCACCAGTGATTACACCGGGACAGGTAGCCACGAGCAGTACTTC
CDR3aa: CATSDYTGTGSHEQYF

v_gene: TRBV5-1
abundance: many
d_gene: .
j_gene: TRBJ2-5
CDR3nt: TGCGCCAGCACCCTAGGACAGAATCAAGAGACCCAGTACTTC
CDR3aa: CASTLGQNQETQYF

v_gene: TRBV25-1
abundance: .
d_gene: .
j_gene: TRBJ1-6
CDR3nt: TGTGCCACCCGAACAGGACTGCATAATTCACCCCTCCACTTT
CDR3aa: CATRTGLHNSPLHF

v_gene: TRBV2
abundance: .
d_gene: TRBD1
j_gene: TRBJ1-2
CDR3nt: TGTGCCAGCAGAGACCCCAGACAGGGGGCGCCGTTCGGCTACACCTTC
CDR3aa: CASRDPRQGAPFGYTF

v_gene: TRBV10-1
abundance: .
d_gene: .
j_gene: TRBJ1-2
CDR3nt: TGCGCCAGCAGTGATCGGGGACGTGGCTACACCTTC
CDR3aa: CASSDRGRGYTF

v_gene: TRBV2
abundance: few
d_gene: .
j_gene: TRBJ1-6
CDR3nt: TGTGCCAGCAGCTATACGTTAAATTCACCCCTCCACTTT
CDR3aa: CASSYTLNSPLHF

v_gene: TRBV29-1
abundance: .
d_gene: .
j_gene: TRBJ1-2
CDR3nt: TGCAGCGTAGTAGGAGGGTCCAATGGCTACACCTTC
CDR3aa: CSVVGGSNGYTF

v_gene: TRBV7-2
abundance: once
d_gene: TRBD2
j_gene: TRBJ2-5
CDR3nt: TGTGCCAGCAGCTTGGGAGGGTTTGGAGAGACCCAGTACTTC
CDR3aa: CASSLGGFGETQYF

v_gene: TRBV18
abundance: few
d_gene: .
j_gene: TRBJ1-6
CDR3nt: TGTGCCAGCTCACCGACGGGTGGGGGCCAGGGTGTTCGGTCACCCCTCCACTTT
CDR3aa: CASSPTGGGQGVRSPLHF